Listed below are T cell receptor beta chains from one sample, sequenced in a study of cytomegalovirus exposure and HLA in healthy donors. The assay was immunoSEQ multiplex PCR, and TCRdb's table has in-frame clones only and misses some. The table shows some 200,000 clones, with about three quarters occurring only once. Sequencing was done on a sample of PBMCs. These receptors were collected from a woman aged 55-69 years in good health and CMV-seropositive. CDR3s include the opening cysteine and the closing phenylalanine or tryptophan. The D gene is left open where the match is weak. Clone sizes are given selectively: once, few, many, or a class where the clone is expanded.

v_gene,j_gene,d_gene,abundance,CDR3nt,CDR3aa
TRBV2,TRBJ1-5,.,.,TGTGCCAGCAGTGAAAACAGGGTACTTTATCAGCCCCAGCATTTT,CASSENRVLYQPQHF
TRBV9,TRBJ2-7,TRBD1,.,TGTGCCAGCAGCATACTGACAGGGGAAGGTAGCGAGCAGTACTTC,CASSILTGEGSEQYF
TRBV13,TRBJ2-7,TRBD1,.,TGTGCCAGCAGCACACCAAGACAGGGGGTCTACGAGCAGTACTTC,CASSTPRQGVYEQYF
TRBV5-1,TRBJ1-2,TRBD1,few,TGCGCCAGCAGACCATCCGGGACAGGGGATTGGGGCTACACCTTC,CASRPSGTGDWGYTF
TRBV19,TRBJ2-1,TRBD2,.,TGTGCCAGTAGAATGAGGGGAGGGCATGAGCAGTTCTTC,CASRMRGGHEQFF
TRBV11-2,TRBJ2-7,TRBD2,.,TGTGCCAGCAGCTGGTCTAGCGGGAGCGCCAACGAGCAGTACTTC,CASSWSSGSANEQYF
TRBV7-8,TRBJ1-2,.,.,TGTGCCAGCAGGTTGGGGGGGGCGGGCTATGGCTACACCTTC,CASRLGGAGYGYTF
TRBV6-1,TRBJ2-7,.,.,TGTGCCAGCAGTGACCCCACAGACGAGCAGTACTTC,CASSDPTDEQYF
TRBV29-1,TRBJ2-2,.,.,TGCAGCGTTGGAGGGTCCTTATTAACCGGGGAGCTGTTTTTT,CSVGGSLLTGELFF
TRBV7-3,TRBJ1-1,.,.,TGTGCCAGCAGCATCGGACACTCGAACACTGAAGCTTTCTTT,CASSIGHSNTEAFF
TRBV5-1,TRBJ2-3,TRBD2,.,TGCGCCAGCAGCGTCCTAGCGGGGGGGCCTGGTTTCACAGATACGCAGTATTTT,CASSVLAGGPGFTDTQYF
TRBV28,TRBJ2-7,TRBD1,.,TGTGCCAGCCACAGGGGGCGGACCTACGAGCAGTACTTC,CASHRGRTYEQYF
TRBV7-9,TRBJ2-1,.,.,TGTGCCAGCAGCTCCCGGGAGAACTACAATGAGCAGTTCTTC,CASSSRENYNEQFF
TRBV7-9,TRBJ2-3,TRBD2,.,TGTGCCAGCAGCTCGGGACTAGCGGGCACAGATACGCAGTATTTT,CASSSGLAGTDTQYF
TRBV20-1,TRBJ2-3,.,.,TGCAGTGCTCTCAGAACAGATACGCAGTATTTT,CSALRTDTQYF
TRBV5-4,TRBJ2-2,.,.,TGTGCCAGCAGCTTGGGGGGCGCGAACACCGGGGAGCTGTTTTTT,CASSLGGANTGELFF
TRBV7-9,TRBJ1-4,.,.,TGTGCCAGCAGCTTCGAGGGAATTGGTGAAAAACTGTTTTTT,CASSFEGIGEKLFF
TRBV11-2,TRBJ2-3,TRBD1,.,TGTGCCAGCAGCACCCTGGGACAGGGGACAGATACGCAGTATTTT,CASSTLGQGTDTQYF
TRBV9,TRBJ2-5,.,.,TGTGCCAGCAGCCCAACGATGGCCCAAGAGACCCAGTACTTC,CASSPTMAQETQYF
TRBV6-6,TRBJ1-1,TRBD1,.,TGTGCCAGCAGCCCGGGACAGCACCTTGAAGCTTTCTTT,CASSPGQHLEAFF
TRBV7-2,TRBJ1-5,.,.,TGTGCCAGCAGCTTATATCGGGGGGATCAGCCCCAGCATTTT,CASSLYRGDQPQHF
TRBV28,TRBJ1-5,.,.,TGTGCCAGCAGTTTTGGGGCAGGCAATCAGCCCCAGCATTTT,CASSFGAGNQPQHF
TRBV6-6,TRBJ2-3,.,.,TGTGCCAGCAGTTTTAGAACCACAGATACGCAGTATTTT,CASSFRTTDTQYF
TRBV11-2,TRBJ1-5,TRBD1,.,TGTGCCAGCAGCTTAGATCTTGCGCGTGGACAATACAGGGGTAGACAGCCCCAGCATTTT,CASSLDLARGQYRGRQPQHF
TRBV6-1,TRBJ1-5,TRBD1,few,TGTGCCAGCAGGGGGGGACAGGACCCGTATCAGCCCCAGCATTTT,CASRGGQDPYQPQHF
TRBV10-2,TRBJ1-4,.,.,TGCGCCAGCAGTACACAGGGAGTGGGAGAAAAACTGTTTTTT,CASSTQGVGEKLFF
TRBV28,TRBJ2-7,.,once,TGTGCCAGCAGTTTACCGCAGGGTACCTCCTACGAGCAGTACTTC,CASSLPQGTSYEQYF
TRBV30,TRBJ1-2,.,.,TGTGCCTGGAGCCGAGCGGCGCACTATGGCTACACCTTC,CAWSRAAHYGYTF
TRBV6-5,TRBJ1-1,TRBD1,.,TGTGCCAGCAGTTACTCCCAGGGGGGGAACACTGAAGCTTTCTTT,CASSYSQGGNTEAFF
TRBV11-2,TRBJ2-7,TRBD1,few,TGTGCCAGCAGCTTAGATCTGGGACAGGGACGCGAGCAGTACTTC,CASSLDLGQGREQYF
TRBV25-1,TRBJ2-3,TRBD2,.,TGTGCCAGCAGTGACGCGGGAGGTACCGGGGATACGCAGTATTTT,CASSDAGGTGDTQYF
TRBV6-5,TRBJ2-2,TRBD2,.,TGTGCCAGCAGTCGTCTCGCGGGAGACACCGGGGAGCTGTTTTTT,CASSRLAGDTGELFF
TRBV6-1,TRBJ2-7,.,.,TGTGCCAGCAGAAAGGACAGCCCCTACGAGCAGTACTTC,CASRKDSPYEQYF
TRBV7-9,TRBJ2-1,TRBD2,.,TGTGCCAGCAGCTTAAAAGGGAGCGGGAGGGCCGGGGGGGAGCAGTTCTTC,CASSLKGSGRAGGEQFF
TRBV5-6,TRBJ2-7,TRBD2,.,TGTGCCAGCAGCTGGGGAATGAGCGGGAGTGGTGAGCAGTACTTC,CASSWGMSGSGEQYF
TRBV7-2,TRBJ2-5,TRBD2,.,TGTGCCAGCAGCTTAGTTAGCGGGGGGGGAGAGACCCAGTACTTC,CASSLVSGGGETQYF
TRBV5-1,TRBJ2-1,.,.,TGCGCCAGCAGGGAGATTGGAGATGAGCAGTTCTTC,CASREIGDEQFF
TRBV30,TRBJ2-7,TRBD2,.,TGTGCCTGGAGTGAGTCGCTAGCGGGAGGAGTGGCGTACGAGCAGTACTTC,CAWSESLAGGVAYEQYF
TRBV7-9,TRBJ2-1,TRBD1,.,TGTGCCAGCAGCTTCTACAGGGGGGTGGTTTTTTCTGAGCAGTTCTTC,CASSFYRGVVFSEQFF
TRBV2,TRBJ2-3,TRBD1,.,TGTGCCAGCAGTAGAACCTCCCAACAGGGGTGGGGCACAGATACGCAGTATTTT,CASSRTSQQGWGTDTQYF
TRBV6-1,TRBJ1-2,.,.,TGTGCCAGCAGTTCATATGGCTACACCTTC,CASSSYGYTF
TRBV5-1,TRBJ2-6,TRBD1,few,TGCGCCAGCAGCGCCCCGGGACAGGGGGCTGGGGCCAACGTCCTGACTTTC,CASSAPGQGAGANVLTF
TRBV5-1,TRBJ1-1,.,.,TGCGCCAGCAGCTTCGGGGGGGCAAGTAGAAACACTGAAGCTTTCTTT,CASSFGGASRNTEAFF
TRBV7-3,TRBJ2-2,.,.,TGTGCCAGCAGGGAGGGACTCAGAACCGGGGAGCTGTTTTTT,CASREGLRTGELFF
TRBV18,TRBJ2-2,.,.,TGTGCCAGCTCACCATACAGCGGAAGGGGGGGCACCGGGGAGCTGTTTTTT,CASSPYSGRGGTGELFF
TRBV20-1,TRBJ2-4,.,.,TGCAGTGCTAGTGGGGGCGGCATTCAGTACTTC,CSASGGGIQYF